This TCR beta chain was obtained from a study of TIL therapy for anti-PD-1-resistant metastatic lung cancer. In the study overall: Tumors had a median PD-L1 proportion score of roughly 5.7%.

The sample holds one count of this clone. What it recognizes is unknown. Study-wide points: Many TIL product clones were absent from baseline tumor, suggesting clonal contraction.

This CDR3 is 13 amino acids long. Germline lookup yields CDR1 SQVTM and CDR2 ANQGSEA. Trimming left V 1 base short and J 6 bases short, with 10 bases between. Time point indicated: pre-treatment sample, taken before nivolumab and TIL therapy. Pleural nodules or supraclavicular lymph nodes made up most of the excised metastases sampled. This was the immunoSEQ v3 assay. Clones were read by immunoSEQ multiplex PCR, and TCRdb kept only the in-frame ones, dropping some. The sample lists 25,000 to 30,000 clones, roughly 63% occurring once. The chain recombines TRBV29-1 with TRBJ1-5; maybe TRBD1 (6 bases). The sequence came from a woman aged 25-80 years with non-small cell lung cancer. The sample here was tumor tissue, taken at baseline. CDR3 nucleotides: TGCAGCGTTGAAGGACAGGCGGGTCAGCCCCAGCATTTT. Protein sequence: CSVEGQAGQPQHF. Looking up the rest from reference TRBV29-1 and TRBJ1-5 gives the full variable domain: SAVISQKPSRDICQRGTSLTIQCQVDSQVTMMFWYRQQPGQSLTLIATANQGSEATYESGFVIDKFPISRPNLTFSTLTVSNMSPEDSSIYLCSVEGQAGQPQHFGDGTRLSIL.